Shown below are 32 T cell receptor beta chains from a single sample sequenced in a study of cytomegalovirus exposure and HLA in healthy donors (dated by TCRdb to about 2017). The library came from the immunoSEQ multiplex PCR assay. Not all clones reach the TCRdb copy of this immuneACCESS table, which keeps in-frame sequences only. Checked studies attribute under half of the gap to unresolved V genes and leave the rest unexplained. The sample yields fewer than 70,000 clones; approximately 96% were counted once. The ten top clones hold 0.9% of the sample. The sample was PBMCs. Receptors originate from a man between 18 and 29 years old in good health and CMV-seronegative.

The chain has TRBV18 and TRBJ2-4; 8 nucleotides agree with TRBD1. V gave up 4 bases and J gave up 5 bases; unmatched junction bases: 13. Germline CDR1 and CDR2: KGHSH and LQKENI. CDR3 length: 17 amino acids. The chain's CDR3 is CASSRQGMRMFQNIQYF. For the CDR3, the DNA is TGTGCCAGCTCACGACAGGGGATGAGGATGTTCCAAAACATTCAGTACTTC.

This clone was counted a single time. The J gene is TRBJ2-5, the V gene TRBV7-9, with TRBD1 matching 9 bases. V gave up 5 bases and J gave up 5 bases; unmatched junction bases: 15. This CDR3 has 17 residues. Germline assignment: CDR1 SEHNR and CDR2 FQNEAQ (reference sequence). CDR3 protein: CASSPLPGQGELETQYF. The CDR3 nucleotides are TGTGCCAGCAGCCCACTCCCGGGACAGGGAGAATTGGAGACCCAGTACTTC.

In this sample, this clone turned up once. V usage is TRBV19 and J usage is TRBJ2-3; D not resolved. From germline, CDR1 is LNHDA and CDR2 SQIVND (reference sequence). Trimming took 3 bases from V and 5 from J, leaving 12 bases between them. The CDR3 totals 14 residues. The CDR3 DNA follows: TGTGCCAGTAGTATTGTCCCCATCGGAGATACGCAGTATTTT. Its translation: CASSIVPIGDTQYF.

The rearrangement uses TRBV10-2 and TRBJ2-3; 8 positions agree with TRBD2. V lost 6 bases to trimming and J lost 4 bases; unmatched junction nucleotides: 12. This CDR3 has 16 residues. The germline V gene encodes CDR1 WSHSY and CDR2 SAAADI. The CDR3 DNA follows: TGCGCCAGCAGGGACCTCGGGAGGGCGGGCTCAGATACGCAGTATTTT. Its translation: CASRDLGRAGSDTQYF.

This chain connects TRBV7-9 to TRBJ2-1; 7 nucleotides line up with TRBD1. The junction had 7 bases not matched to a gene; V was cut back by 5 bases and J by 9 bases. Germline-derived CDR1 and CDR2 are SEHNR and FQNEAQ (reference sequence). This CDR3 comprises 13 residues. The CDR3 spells CASSLAAGGEQFF. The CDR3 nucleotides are TGTGCCAGCAGCCTCGCGGCAGGGGGTGAGCAGTTCTTC.

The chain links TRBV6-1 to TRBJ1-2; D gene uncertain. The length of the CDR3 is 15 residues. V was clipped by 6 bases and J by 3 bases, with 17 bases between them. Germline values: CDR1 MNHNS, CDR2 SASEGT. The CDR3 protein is CASRARQGQDYGYTF. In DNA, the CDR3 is TGTGCCAGCAGGGCCCGACAAGGCCAAGACTATGGCTACACCTTC.

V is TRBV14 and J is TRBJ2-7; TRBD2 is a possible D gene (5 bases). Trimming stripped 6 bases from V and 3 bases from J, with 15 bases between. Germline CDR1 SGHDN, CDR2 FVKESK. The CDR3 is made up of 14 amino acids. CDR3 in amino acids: CASSLSGLSYEQYF. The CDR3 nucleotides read TGTGCCAGCAGTCTATCAGGACTGAGCTACGAGCAGTACTTC. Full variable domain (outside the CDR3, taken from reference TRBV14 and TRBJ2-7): EAGVTQFPSHSVIEKGQTVTLRCDPISGHDNLYWYRRVMGKEIKFLLHFVKESKQDESGMPNNRFLAERTGGTYSTLKVQPAELEDSGVYFCASSLSGLSYEQYFGPGTRLTVT.

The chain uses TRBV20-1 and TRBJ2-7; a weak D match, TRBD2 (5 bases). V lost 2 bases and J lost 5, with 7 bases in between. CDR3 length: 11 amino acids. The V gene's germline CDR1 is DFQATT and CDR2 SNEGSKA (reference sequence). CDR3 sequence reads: CSARTGDEQYF. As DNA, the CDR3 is TGCAGTGCTAGAACCGGGGACGAGCAGTACTTC.

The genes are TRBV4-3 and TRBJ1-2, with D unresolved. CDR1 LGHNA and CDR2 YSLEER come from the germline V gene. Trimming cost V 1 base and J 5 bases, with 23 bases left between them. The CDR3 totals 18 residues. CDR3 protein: CASSQGEGGDARSYGYTF. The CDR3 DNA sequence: TGCGCCAGCAGCCAAGGGGAAGGAGGCGACGCACGAAGTTATGGCTACACCTTC.

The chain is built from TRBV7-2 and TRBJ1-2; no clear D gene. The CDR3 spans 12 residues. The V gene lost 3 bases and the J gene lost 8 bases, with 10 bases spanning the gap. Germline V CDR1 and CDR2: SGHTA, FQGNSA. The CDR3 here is CASSFPTAGYTF. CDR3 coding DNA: TGTGCCAGCAGCTTCCCCACAGCCGGCTACACCTTC.

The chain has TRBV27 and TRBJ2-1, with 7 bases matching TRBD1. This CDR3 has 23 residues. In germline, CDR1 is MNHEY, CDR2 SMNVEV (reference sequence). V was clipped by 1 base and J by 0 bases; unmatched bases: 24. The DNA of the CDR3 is TGTGCCAGCAGTTTATTAGGTGACAGGGATCAAACCGGAAGCGCGAGCTCCTACAATGAGCAGTTCTTC. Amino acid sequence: CASSLLGDRDQTGSASSYNEQFF.

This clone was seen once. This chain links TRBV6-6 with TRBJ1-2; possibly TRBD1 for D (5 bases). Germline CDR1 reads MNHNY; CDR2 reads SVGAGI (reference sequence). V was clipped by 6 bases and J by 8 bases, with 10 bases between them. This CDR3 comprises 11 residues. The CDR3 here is CASSDGGGYTF. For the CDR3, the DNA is TGTGCCAGCAGCGACGGGGGGGGCTACACCTTC.

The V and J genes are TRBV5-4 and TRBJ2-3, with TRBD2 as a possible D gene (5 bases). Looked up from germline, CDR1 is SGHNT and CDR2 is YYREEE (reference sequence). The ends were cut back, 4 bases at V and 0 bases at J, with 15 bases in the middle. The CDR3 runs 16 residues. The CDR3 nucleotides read TGTGCCAGCAGCGATGCGGTGTCGGGGAGCACAGATACGCAGTATTTT. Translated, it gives CASSDAVSGSTDTQYF.

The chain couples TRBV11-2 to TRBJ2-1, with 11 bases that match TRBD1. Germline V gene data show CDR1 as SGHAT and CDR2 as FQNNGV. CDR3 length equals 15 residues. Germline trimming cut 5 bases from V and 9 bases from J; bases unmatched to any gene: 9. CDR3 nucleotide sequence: TGTGCCAGCAGCCGGACAGGGGGCGCGGGGACTGAGCAGTTCTTC. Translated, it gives CASSRTGGAGTEQFF.

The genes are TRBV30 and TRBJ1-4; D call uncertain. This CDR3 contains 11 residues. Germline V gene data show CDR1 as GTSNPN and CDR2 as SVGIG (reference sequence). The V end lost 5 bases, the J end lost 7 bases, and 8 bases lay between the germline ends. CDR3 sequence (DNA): TGTGCCTGGGAAACGCGTGAAAAACTGTTTTTT. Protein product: CAWETREKLFF.

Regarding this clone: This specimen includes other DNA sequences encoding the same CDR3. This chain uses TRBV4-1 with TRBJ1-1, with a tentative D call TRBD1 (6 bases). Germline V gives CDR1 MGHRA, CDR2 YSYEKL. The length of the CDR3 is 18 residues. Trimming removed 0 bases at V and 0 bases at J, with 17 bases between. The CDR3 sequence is CASSQDSPGQRLNTEAFF. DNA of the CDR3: TGCGCCAGCAGCCAAGATTCCCCCGGACAGCGCTTGAACACTGAAGCTTTCTTT.

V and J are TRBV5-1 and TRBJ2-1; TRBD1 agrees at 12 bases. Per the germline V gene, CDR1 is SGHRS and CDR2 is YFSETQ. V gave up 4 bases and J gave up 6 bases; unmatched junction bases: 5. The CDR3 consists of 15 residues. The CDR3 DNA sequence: TGCGCCAGCAGCACCTCGGGACAGGGGGCCAATGAGCAGTTCTTC. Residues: CASSTSGQGANEQFF. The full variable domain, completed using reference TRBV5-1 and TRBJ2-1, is KAGVTQTPRYLIKTRGQQVTLSCSPISGHRSVSWYQQTPGQGLQFLFEYFSETQRNKGNFPGRFSGRQFSNSRSEMNVSTLELGDSALYLCASSTSGQGANEQFFGPGTRLTVL.

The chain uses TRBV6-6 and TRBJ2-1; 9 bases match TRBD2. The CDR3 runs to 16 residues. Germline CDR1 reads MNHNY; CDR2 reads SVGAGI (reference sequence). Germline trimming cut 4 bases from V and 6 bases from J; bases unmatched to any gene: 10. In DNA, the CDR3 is TGTGCCAGCAGTTCCCCATTCGGGACTAGCAGCAATGAGCAGTTCTTC. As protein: CASSSPFGTSSNEQFF.

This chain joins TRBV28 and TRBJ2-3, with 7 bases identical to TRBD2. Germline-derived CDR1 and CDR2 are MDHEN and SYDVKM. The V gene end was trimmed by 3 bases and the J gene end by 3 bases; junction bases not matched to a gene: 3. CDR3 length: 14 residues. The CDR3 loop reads CASSFDGGTDTQYF. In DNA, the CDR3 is TGTGCCAGCAGTTTTGACGGGGGGACAGATACGCAGTATTTT.

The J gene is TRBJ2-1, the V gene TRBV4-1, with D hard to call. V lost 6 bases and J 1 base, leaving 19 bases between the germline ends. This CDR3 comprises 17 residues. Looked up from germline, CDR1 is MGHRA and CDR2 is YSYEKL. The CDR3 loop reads CASRRAGLVPSYNEQFF. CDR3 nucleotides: TGCGCCAGCAGACGAGCCGGTCTAGTACCTTCCTACAATGAGCAGTTCTTC.

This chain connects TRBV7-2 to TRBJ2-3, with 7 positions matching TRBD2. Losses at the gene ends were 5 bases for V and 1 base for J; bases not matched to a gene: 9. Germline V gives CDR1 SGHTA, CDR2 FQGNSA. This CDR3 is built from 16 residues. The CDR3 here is CASSPSRLAGTDTQYF. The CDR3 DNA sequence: TGTGCCAGCAGCCCAAGTCGGCTAGCGGGCACAGATACGCAGTATTTT.

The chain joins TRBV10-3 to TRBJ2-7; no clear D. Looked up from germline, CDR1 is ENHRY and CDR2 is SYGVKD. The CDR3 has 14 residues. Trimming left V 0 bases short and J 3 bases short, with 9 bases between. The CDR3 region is CAISESPRGYEQYF. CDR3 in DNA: TGTGCCATCAGTGAGTCTCCTAGAGGCTACGAGCAGTACTTC.

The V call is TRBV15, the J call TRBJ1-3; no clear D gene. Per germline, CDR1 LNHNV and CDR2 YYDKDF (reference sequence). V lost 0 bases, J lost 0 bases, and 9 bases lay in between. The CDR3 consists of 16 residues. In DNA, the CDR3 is TGTGCCACCAGCAGAGAAGCGACTGACTCTGGAAACACCATATATTTT. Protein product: CATSREATDSGNTIYF.

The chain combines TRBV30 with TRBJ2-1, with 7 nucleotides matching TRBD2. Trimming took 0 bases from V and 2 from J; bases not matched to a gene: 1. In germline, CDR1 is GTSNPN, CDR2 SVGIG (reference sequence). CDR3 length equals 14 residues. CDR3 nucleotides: TGTGCCTGGAGTGTAGGACTAGCCTACAATGAGCAGTTCTTC. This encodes CAWSVGLAYNEQFF.

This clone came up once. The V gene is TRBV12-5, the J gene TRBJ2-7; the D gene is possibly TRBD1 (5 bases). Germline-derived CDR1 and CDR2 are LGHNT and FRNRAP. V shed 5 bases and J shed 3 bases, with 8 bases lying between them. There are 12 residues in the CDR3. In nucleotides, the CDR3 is TGTGCTAGTGGTAAAGACAGCTACGAGCAGTACTTC. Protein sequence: CASGKDSYEQYF.

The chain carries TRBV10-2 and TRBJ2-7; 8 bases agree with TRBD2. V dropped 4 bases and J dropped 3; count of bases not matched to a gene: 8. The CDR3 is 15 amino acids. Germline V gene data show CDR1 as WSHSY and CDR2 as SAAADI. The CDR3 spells CASSVREGVNYEQYF. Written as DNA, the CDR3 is TGCGCCAGCAGTGTTCGGGAGGGAGTCAACTACGAGCAGTACTTC.

CDR3 sequence: CASSHRALNTEAFF. The DNA for the CDR3 is TGTGCCAGCAGCCACAGGGCCCTAAACACTGAAGCTTTCTTT. The J gene is TRBJ1-1, the V gene TRBV11-2; a possible D gene is TRBD1 (6 bases). Deletions cut 5 bases from V and 2 bases from J, with 12 bases between. Germline loops: CDR1 SGHAT, CDR2 FQNNGV. This CDR3 is 14 amino acids long.

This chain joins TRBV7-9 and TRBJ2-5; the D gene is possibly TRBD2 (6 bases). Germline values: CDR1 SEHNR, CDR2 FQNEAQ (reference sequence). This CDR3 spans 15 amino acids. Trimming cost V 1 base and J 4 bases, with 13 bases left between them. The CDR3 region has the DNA TGTGCCAGCAGCTTAGAGAACCAGGGAGGAGAGACCCAGTACTTC. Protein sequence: CASSLENQGGETQYF.

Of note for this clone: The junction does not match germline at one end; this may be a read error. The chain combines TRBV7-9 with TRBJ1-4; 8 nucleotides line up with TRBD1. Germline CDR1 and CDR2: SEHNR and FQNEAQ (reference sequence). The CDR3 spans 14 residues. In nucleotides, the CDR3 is TGTGCCAGCAGCTTAAGCGGACAGGGTGTTAGTAAGCTTTTT. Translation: CASSLSGQGVSKLF. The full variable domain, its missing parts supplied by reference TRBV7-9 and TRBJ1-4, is DTGVSQNPRHKITKRGQNVTFRCDPISEHNRLYWYRQTLGQGPEFLTYFQNEAQLEKSRLLSDRFSAERPKGSFSTLEIQRTEQGDSAMYLCASSLSGQGVSKLFGSGTQLSVL.

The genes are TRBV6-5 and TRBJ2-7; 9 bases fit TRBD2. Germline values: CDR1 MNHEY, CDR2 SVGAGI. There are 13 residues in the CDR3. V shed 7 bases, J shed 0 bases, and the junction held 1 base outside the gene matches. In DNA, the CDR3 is TGTGCCAGCAAGACTAGCGGCTCCTACGAGCAGTACTTC. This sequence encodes CASKTSGSYEQYF.

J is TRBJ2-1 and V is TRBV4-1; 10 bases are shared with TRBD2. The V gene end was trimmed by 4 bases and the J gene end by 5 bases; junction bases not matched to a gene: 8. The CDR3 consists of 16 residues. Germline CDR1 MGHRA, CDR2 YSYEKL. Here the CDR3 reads CASSPSSSGGDNEQFF. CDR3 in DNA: TGCGCCAGCAGCCCCTCCTCTAGCGGGGGCGACAATGAGCAGTTCTTC.

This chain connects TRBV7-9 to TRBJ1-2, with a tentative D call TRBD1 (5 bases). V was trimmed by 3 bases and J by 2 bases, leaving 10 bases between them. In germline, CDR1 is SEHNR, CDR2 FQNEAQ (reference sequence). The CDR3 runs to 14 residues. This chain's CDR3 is CASSFGGRNYGYTF. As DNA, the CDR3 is TGTGCCAGCAGCTTCGGGGGAAGGAACTATGGCTACACCTTC.